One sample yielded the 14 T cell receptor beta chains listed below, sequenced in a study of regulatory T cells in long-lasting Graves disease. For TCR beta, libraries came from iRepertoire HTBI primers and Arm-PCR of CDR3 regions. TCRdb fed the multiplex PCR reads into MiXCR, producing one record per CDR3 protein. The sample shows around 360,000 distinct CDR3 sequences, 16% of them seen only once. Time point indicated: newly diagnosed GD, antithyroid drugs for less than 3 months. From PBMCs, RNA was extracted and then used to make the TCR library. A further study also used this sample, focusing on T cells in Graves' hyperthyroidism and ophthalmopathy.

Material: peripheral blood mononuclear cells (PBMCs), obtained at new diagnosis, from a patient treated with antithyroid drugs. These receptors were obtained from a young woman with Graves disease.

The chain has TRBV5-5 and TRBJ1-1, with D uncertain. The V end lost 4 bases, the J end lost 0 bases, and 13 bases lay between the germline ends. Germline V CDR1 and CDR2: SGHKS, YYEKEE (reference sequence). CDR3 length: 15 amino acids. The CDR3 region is CASSVPGSVNTEAFF. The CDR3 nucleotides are TGTGCCAGCAGCGTTCCGGGGTCGGTGAACACTGAAGCTTTCTTT.

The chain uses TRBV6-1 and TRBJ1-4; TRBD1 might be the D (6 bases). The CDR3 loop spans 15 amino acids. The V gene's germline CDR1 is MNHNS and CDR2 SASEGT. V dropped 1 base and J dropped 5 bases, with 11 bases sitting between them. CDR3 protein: CASSEGVRGNEKLFF. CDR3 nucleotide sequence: TGTGCCAGCAGTGAAGGAGTCAGGGGAAATGAAAAACTGTTTTTT.

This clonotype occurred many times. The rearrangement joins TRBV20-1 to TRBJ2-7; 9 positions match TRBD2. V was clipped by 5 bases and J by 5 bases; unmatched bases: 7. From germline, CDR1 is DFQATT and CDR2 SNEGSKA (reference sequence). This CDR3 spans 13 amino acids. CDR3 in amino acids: CSALAGVSHEQYF. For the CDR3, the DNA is TGCAGTGCTTTAGCGGGAGTTTCCCACGAGCAGTACTTC.

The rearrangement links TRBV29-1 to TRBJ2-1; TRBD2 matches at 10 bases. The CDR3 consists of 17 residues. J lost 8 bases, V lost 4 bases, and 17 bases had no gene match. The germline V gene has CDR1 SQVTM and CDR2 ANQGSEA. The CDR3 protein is CSVGQGTSATERDEQFF. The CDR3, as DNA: TGCAGCGTTGGGCAGGGGACTAGCGCTACAGAACGCGATGAGCAGTTCTTC.

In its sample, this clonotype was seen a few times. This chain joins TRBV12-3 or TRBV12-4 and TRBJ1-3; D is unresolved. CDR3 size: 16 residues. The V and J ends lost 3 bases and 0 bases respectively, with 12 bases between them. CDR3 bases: TGTGCCAGCAGTTTCGGTGGCGGGTACTCTGGAAACACCATATATTTT. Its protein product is CASSFGGGYSGNTIYF.

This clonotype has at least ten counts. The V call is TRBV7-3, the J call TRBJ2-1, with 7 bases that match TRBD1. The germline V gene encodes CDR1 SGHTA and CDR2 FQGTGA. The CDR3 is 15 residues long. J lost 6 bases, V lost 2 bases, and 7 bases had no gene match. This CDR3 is CASSLGDSNLNEQFF. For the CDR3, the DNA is TGTGCCAGCAGCTTAGGGGACAGCAACCTCAATGAGCAGTTCTTC.

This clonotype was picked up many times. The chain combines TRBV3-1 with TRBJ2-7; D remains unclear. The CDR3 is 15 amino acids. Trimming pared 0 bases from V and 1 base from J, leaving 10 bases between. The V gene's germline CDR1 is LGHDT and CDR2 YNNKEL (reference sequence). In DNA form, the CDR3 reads TGTGCCAGCAGCCAAGACAGCCCGGGTTCCTACGAGCAGTACTTC. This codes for CASSQDSPGSYEQYF.

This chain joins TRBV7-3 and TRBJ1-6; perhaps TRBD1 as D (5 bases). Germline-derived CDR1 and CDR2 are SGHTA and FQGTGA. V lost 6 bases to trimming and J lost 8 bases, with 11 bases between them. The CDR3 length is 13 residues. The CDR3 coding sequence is TGTGCCAGCAGTAAGACAGCGTATTCACCCCTCCACTTT. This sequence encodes CASSKTAYSPLHF.

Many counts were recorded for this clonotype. The CDR3 loop reads CSVEEGRGSAFF. As DNA, the CDR3 is TGCAGCGTTGAAGAAGGACGGGGCTCAGCTTTCTTT. The chain uses TRBV29-1 and TRBJ1-1; D perhaps matches TRBD1 (5 bases). V lost 0 bases to trimming and J lost 10 bases, with 12 bases between them. This CDR3 has 12 amino acids. Germline V gene data show CDR1 as SQVTM and CDR2 as ANQGSEA. Using reference TRBV29-1 and TRBJ1-1 for the parts outside the CDR3, the full variable domain is SAVISQKPSRDICQRGTSLTIQCQVDSQVTMMFWYRQQPGQSLTLIATANQGSEATYESGFVIDKFPISRPNLTFSTLTVSNMSPEDSSIYLCSVEEGRGSAFFGQGTRLTVV.

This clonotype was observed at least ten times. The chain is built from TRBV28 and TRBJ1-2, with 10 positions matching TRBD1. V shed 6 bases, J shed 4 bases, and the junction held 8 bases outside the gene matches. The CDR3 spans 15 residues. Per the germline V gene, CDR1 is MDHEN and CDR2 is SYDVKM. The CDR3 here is CASSGATGGGYGYTF. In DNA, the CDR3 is TGTGCCAGCAGCGGAGCGACAGGGGGCGGCTATGGCTACACCTTC.

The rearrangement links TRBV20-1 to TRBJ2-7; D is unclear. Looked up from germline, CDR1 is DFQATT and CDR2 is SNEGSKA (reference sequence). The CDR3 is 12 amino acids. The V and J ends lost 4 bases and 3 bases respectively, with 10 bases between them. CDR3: CSANTYIYEQYF. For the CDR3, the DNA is TGCAGTGCTAATACATATATCTACGAGCAGTACTTC.

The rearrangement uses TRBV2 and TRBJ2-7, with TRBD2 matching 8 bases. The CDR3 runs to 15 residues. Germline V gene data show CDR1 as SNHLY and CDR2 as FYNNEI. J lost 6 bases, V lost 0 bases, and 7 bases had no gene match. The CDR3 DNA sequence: TGTGCCAGCAGTGAAGCGCCGGGGGGGTATGCCGAGCAGTACTTC. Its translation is CASSEAPGGYAEQYF.

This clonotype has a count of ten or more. The CDR3 nucleotides read TGTGCCAGCAGTTTATTGCTACAGCTTGAGAACACTGAAGCTTTCTTT. Protein sequence: CASSLLLQLENTEAFF. The chain carries TRBV27 and TRBJ1-1; D remains ambiguous. The CDR3 sequence is 16 residues long. Trimming took 1 base from V and 1 from J, leaving 13 bases between them. The germline gives CDR1 MNHEY, CDR2 SMNVEV (reference sequence).

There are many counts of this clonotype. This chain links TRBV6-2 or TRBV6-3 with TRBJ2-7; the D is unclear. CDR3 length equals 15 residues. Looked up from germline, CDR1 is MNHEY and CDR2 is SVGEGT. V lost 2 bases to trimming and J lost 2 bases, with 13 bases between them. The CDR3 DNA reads TGTGCCAGCAGTTACGATAGGGCAGGCGCCTACGAGCAGTACTTC. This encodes CASSYDRAGAYEQYF.